This T cell receptor beta chain stems from a study of blood T cell repertoires in COVID-19. Study information: Material from acute and convalescent COVID-19 was sourced from the United States, Italy and Spain. Sources were T cells, B-cell-depleted T cells, or PBMCs; the material itself was cDNA or gDNA.

As processed by the authors: It was from reference gene primer amplification that nucleated cell counts were estimated. TCRdb's copy holds only in-frame clones and misses some; the assay was immunoSEQ multiplex PCR. The DNA gave D and trimming, while V, J and clone size come from that table. The repertoire holds 30,000 to 45,000 clones, with around 80% as singletons. V lost 4 bases to trimming and J lost 4 bases; unmatched junction nucleotides: 2. Per germline, CDR1 MRHNA and CDR2 SNTAGT. The CDR3 sequence is 13 residues long. The clonotype was recovered from a man aged 55 to 69 with acute or convalescent COVID-19. The chain is built from TRBV6-4 and TRBJ1-2; 8 nucleotides agree with TRBD1. The sample taken for sequencing was peripheral blood. CDR3 sequence reads: CASSAGGTYGYTF. In nucleotides, the CDR3 is TGTGCCAGCAGTGCAGGGGGCACCTATGGCTACACCTTC.